The clone carrying this T cell receptor (beta chain) was observed many times. No antigen is known for it. Patients underwent thyroid surgery, and none had received any treatment before it. In the original workflow: Clinicopathological groups of papillary thyroid cancer showed CDR3 differences that were used to build a distant-metastasis classifier. With MiXCR, TCRdb reprocessed the PCR reads. For this entry, the V and J calls and clone size follow TCRdb and not the study's own pipeline. The table has approximately 16,000 clones, 25% to 30% seen once. The data originate from a study of metastatic and nonmetastatic thyroid tumors. Study at large: Patients with malignant and benign thyroid disease provided blood and tumor or nodule tissue, whose repertoires were compared.

Germline V CDR1 and CDR2: MDHEN, SYDVKM. This CDR3 region has 11 residues. V lost 5 bases, J lost 8 bases, and 9 bases lay in between. Study-wide results and limits: Benign nodules reportedly had significantly lower TCR beta diversity than malignant thyroid tumors in blood and tumor.

The sequence was collected from a male donor with papillary thyroid cancer or a benign thyroid nodule (not recorded which). Some clones in this sample may be carry-over from other donors' samples. The V call is TRBV28, the J call TRBJ1-2; the D is unclear. Sequenced input: tumor tissue. Here the CDR3 reads CASSKVGGYTF. The DNA of the CDR3 is TGTGCCAGCAGTAAGGTGGGGGGCTACACCTTC.